The sequence of this T cell receptor beta chain was determined in a study of beta chain features in type 1 diabetes. This clone appeared a few times. Its specificity is unknown. V shed 7 bases and J shed 2 bases, with 17 bases lying between them. CDR1 LGHNA and CDR2 YNFKEQ come from the germline V gene. The CDR3 is 16 residues long. The authors reverse transcribed all of the isolated RNA, so sequencing captured expressed TCRB transcripts. Sequencing was performed with immunoSEQ multiplex PCR; in TCRdb, only in-frame clones are kept and a portion is missing. The data contain 95,000 to 150,000 clones, around 15% of them seen just once; the ten biggest clones take up 2.3%. Findings and limits, study-wide: PCR might favor shorter templates, equally in patients and controls. cDNA-based reads could over-represent cells with high TCR expression. People with Type 1 diabetes carried modestly yet significantly shorter TCRB CDR3s in all four CD4+ subsets. The study found that naive, central memory and Treg TCRB repertoires appeared more similar in patients than in healthy donors. VDJ junctions sequenced from type 1 diabetes patients showed fewer insertions and more deletions.

J is TRBJ2-2 and V is TRBV4-2; no clear D. This TCR came from a man in his thirties or forties with type 1 diabetes. Specimen: central memory CD4+ T cells from blood. In nucleotides, the CDR3 is TGTGCCAGCACCCGAGGAAGTCTCGGAAACACCGGGGAGCTGTTTTTT. It yields the protein CASTRGSLGNTGELFF.